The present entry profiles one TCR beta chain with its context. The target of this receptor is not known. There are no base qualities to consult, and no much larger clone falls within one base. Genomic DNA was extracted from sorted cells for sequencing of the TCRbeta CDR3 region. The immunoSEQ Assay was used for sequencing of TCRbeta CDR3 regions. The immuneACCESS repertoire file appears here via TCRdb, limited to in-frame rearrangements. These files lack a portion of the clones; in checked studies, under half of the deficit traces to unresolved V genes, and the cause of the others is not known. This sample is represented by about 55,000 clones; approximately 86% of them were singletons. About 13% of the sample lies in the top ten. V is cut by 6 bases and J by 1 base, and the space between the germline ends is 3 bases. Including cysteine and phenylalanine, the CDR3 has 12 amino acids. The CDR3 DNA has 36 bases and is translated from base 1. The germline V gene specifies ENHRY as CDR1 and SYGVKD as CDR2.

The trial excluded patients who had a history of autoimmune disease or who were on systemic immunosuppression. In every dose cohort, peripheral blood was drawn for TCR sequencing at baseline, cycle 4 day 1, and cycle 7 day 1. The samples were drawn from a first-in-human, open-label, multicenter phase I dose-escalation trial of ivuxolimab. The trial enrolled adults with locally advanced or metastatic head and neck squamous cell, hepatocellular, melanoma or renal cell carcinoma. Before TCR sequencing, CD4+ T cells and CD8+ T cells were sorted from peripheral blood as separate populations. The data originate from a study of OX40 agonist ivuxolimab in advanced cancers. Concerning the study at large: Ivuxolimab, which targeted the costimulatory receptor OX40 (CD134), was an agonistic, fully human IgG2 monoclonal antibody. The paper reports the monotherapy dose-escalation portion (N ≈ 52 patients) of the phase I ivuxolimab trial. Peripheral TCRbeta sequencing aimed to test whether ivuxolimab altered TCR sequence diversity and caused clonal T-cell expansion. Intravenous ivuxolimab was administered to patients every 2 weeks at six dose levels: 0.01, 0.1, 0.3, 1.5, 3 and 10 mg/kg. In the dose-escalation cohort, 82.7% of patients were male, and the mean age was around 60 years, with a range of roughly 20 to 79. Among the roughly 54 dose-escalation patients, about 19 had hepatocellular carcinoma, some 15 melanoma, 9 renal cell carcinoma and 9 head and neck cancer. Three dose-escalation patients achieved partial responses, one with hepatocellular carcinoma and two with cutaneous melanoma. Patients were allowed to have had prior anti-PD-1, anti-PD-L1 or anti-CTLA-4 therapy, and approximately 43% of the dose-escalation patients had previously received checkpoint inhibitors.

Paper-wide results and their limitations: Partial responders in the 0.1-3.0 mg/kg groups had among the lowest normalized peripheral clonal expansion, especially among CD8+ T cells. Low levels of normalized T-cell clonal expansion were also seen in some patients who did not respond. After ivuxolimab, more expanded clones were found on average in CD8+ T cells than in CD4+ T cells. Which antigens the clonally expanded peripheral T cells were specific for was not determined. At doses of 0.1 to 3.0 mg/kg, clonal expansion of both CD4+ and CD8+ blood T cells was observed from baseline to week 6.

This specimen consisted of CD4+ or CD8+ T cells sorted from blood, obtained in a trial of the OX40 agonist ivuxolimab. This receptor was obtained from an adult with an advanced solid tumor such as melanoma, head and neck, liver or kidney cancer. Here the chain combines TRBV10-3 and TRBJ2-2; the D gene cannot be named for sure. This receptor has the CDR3 CAIRVNTGELFF. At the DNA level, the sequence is TGTGCCATCAGAGTGAACACCGGGGAGCTGTTTTTT.